This TCR beta chain was captured by sequencing in a study of regulatory T cells in long-lasting Graves disease. On the study more broadly: Graves' disease counted as persistent after over 5 years of antithyroid drugs with positive TSH receptor antibodies.

V lost 3 bases and J lost 5; bases outside the gene matches: 7. The CDR3 consists of 16 residues. Germline CDR1 MDHEN, CDR2 SYDVKM. Stated time point: persistent/refractory GD, antithyroid drugs over 5 years with positive TRAb. The TCR library was made from RNA extracted from PBMCs. Investigators prepared the TCR beta libraries by applying iRepertoire HTBI primers and Arm-PCR of CDR3 regions. A single record per CDR3 protein comes from TCRdb applying MiXCR to the multiplex PCR reads. The table includes 420,000 or so distinct CDR3 sequences, roughly a quarter detected once. The TCR sequence derives from a female donor with Graves disease. The chain combines TRBV28 with TRBJ2-2; 9 bases match TRBD2. This material consisted of peripheral blood mononuclear cells (PBMCs), taken when the disease was refractory, from a patient treated with antithyroid drugs. Here the CDR3 DNA reads TGTGCCAGCAGTTTTCCTAGCGGGATTGGGACCGGGGAGCTGTTTTTT. Its protein is CASSFPSGIGTGELFF.